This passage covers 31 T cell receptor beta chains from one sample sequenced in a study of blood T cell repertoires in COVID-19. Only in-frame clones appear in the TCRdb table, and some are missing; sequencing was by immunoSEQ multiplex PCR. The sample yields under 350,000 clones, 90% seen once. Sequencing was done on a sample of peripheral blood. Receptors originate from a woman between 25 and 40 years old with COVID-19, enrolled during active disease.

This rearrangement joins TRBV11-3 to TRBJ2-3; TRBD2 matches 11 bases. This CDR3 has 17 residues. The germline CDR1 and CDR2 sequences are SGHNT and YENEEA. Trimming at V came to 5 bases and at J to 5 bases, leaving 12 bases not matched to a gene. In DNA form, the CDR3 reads TGTGCCAGCAGCCCCGGTAGCGGGAGGGCCGGAGTAGATACGCAGTATTTT. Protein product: CASSPGSGRAGVDTQYF.

The CDR3 DNA follows: TGTGCCAGCAGCGGAGGACTAGCGGGGGCCTACGAGCAGTACTTC. Translated, it gives CASSGGLAGAYEQYF. This chain uses TRBV7-2 with TRBJ2-7; 13 nucleotides agree with TRBD2. Trimming cost V 5 bases and J 2 bases; bases outside gene matches: 3. This CDR3 has 15 amino acids. Per the germline V gene, CDR1 is SGHTA and CDR2 is FQGNSA. The full variable domain, with the rest looked up from reference TRBV7-2 and TRBJ2-7, is GAGVSQSPSNKVTEKGKDVELRCDPISGHTALYWYRQSLGQGLEFLIYFQGNSAPDKSGLPSDRFSAERTGGSVSTLTIQRTQQEDSAVYLCASSGGLAGAYEQYFGPGTRLTVT.

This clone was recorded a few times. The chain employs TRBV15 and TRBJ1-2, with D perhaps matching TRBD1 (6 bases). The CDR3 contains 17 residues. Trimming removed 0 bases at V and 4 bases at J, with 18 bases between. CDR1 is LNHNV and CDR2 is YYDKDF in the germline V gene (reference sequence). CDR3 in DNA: TGTGCCACCAGCAGAGAACGACCGGGACAAGGGGTCTATGGCTACACCTTC. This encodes CATSRERPGQGVYGYTF. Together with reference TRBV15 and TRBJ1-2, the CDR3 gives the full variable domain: DAMVIQNPRYQVTQFGKPVTLSCSQTLNHNVMYWYQQKSSQAPKLLFHYYDKDFNNEADTPDNFQSRRPNTSFCFLDIRSPGLGDTAMYLCATSRERPGQGVYGYTFGSGTRLTVV.

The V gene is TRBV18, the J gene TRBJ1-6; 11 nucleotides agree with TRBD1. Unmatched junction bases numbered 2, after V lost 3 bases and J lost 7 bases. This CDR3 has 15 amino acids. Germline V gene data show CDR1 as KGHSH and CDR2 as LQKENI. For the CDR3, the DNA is TGTGCCAGCTCACCCGGGACAGGGGGAAATTCACCCCTCCACTTT. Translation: CASSPGTGGNSPLHF.

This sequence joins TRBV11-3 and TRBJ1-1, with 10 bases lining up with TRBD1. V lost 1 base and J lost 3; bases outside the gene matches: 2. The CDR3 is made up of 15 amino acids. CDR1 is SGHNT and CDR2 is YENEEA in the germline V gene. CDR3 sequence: CASSLAGTGDTEAFF. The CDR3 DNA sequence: TGTGCCAGCAGCTTAGCCGGGACAGGGGACACTGAAGCTTTCTTT. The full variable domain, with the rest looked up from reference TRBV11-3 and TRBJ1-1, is EAGVVQSPRYKIIEKKQPVAFWCNPISGHNTLYWYLQNLGQGPELLIRYENEEAVDDSQLPKDRFSAERLKGVDSTLKIQPAELGDSAVYLCASSLAGTGDTEAFFGQGTRLTVV.

In DNA, the CDR3 is TGTGCCAGCAGCTCGCAGGGGGTTGGAAACACCATATATTTT. Amino acids: CASSSQGVGNTIYF. The rearrangement uses TRBV21-1 and TRBJ1-3; the D call of TRBD1 is as the table states it, not checked on the DNA. TRBV21-1 is given as a pseudogene. This CDR3 contains 14 residues.

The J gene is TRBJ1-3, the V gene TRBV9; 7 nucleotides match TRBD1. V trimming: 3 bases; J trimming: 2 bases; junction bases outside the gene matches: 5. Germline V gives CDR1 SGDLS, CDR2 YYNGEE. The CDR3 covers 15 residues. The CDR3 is CASSGTQGAGNTIYF. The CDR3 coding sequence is TGTGCCAGCAGCGGAACCCAGGGGGCTGGAAACACCATATATTTT.

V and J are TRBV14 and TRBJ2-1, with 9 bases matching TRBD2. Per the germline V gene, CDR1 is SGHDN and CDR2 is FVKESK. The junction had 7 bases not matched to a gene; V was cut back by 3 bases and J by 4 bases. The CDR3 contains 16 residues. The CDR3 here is CASSQLWLAGYNEQFF. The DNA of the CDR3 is TGTGCCAGCAGCCAGTTGTGGCTAGCGGGATACAATGAGCAGTTCTTC.

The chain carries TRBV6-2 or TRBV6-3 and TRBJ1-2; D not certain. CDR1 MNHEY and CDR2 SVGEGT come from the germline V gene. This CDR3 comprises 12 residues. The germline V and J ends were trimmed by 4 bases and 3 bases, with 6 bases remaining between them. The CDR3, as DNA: TGTGCCAGCAGTTTATCCGACTATGGCTACACCTTC. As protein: CASSLSDYGYTF.

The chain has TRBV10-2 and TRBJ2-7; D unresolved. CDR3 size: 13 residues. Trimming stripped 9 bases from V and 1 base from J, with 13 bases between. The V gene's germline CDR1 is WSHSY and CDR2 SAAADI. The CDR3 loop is CASRVGGSYEQYF. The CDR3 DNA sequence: TGCGCCAGTAGAGTCGGCGGTTCCTACGAGCAGTACTTC.

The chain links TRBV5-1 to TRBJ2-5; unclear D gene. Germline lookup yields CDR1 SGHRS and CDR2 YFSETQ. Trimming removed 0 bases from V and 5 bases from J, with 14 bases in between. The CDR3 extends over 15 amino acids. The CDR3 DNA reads TGCGCCAGCAGCTTGGCCAACAGTTTAAGGGAGACCCAGTACTTC. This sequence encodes CASSLANSLRETQYF.

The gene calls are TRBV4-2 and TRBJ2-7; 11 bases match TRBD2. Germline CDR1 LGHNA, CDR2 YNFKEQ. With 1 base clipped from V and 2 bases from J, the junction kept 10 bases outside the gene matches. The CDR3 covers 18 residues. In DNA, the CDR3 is TGTGCCAGCAGCCAAGGGACTAGCGGGTCGAGGTGGGCCTACGAGCAGTACTTC. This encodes CASSQGTSGSRWAYEQYF.

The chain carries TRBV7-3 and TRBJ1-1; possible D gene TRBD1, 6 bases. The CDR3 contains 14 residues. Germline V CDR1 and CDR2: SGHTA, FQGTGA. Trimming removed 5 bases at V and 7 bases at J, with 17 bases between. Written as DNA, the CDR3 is TGTGCCAGCAGCCGATCTCCAGGGGCAGATGAAGCTTTCTTT. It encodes CASSRSPGADEAFF.

DNA of the CDR3: TGTGCCAGCAGTGACCCTAGCGGCAGCACAGATACGCAGTATTTT. This encodes CASSDPSGSTDTQYF. The chain links TRBV2 to TRBJ2-3; 7 nucleotides line up with TRBD2. This CDR3 contains 15 residues. V shed 3 bases, J shed 0 bases, and the junction held 3 bases outside the gene matches. Germline CDR1 SNHLY, CDR2 FYNNEI.

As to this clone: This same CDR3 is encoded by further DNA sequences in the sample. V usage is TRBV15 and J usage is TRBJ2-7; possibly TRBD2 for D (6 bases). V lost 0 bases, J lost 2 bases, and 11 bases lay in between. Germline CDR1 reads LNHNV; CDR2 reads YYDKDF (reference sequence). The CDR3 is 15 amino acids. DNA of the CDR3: TGTGCCACCAGCAGAGAGGGAGGCACAACCTACGAGCAGTACTTC. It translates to CATSREGGTTYEQYF.

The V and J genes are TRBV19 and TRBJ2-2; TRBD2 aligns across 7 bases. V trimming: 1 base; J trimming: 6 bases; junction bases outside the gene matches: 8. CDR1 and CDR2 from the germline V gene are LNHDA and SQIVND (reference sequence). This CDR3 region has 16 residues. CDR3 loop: CASSIGDGSGAGELFF. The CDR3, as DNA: TGTGCCAGTAGTATAGGAGACGGGAGCGGGGCCGGGGAGCTGTTTTTT.

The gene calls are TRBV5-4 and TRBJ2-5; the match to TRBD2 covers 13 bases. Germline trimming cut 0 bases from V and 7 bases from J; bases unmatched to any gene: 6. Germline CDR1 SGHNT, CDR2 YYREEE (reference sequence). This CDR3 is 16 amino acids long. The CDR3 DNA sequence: TGTGCCAGCAGCTTGGGACTAGCGGGAGGCCGGGGGACCCAGTACTTC. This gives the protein CASSLGLAGGRGTQYF.

The CDR3 reads CASSVGEGGSETQYF. DNA of the CDR3: TGTGCCAGCAGCGTAGGAGAGGGAGGGTCGGAGACCCAGTACTTC. The chain employs TRBV9 and TRBJ2-5, with 7 bases that match TRBD2. The junction had 7 bases not matched to a gene; V was cut back by 0 bases and J by 5 bases. The V gene's germline CDR1 is SGDLS and CDR2 YYNGEE. The CDR3 runs to 15 residues.

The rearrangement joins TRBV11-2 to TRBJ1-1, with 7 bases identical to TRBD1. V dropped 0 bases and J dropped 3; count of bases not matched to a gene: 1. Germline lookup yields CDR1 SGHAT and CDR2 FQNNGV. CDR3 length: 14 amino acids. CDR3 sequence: CASSLDGTDTEAFF. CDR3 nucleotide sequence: TGTGCCAGCAGCTTAGATGGGACAGACACTGAAGCTTTCTTT.

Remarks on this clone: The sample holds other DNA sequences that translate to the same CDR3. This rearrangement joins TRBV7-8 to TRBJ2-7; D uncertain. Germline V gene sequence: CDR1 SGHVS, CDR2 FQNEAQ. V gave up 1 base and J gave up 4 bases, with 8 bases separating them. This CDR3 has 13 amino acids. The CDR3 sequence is CASSLGGGYEQYF. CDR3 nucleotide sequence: TGTGCCAGCAGCTTAGGTGGCGGATACGAGCAGTACTTC.

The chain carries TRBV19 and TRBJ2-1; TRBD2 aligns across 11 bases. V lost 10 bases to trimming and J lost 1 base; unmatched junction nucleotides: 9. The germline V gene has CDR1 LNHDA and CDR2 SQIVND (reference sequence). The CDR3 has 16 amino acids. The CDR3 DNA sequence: TGTGCCACCTGGGGACTAGCGGAAACTTCCTACAATGAGCAGTTCTTC. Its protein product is CATWGLAETSYNEQFF. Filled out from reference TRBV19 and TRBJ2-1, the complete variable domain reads DGGITQSPKYLFRKEGQNVTLSCEQNLNHDAMYWYRQDPGQGLRLIYYSQIVNDFQKGDIAEGYSVSREKKESFPLTVTSAQKNPTAFYLCATWGLAETSYNEQFFGPGTRLTVL.

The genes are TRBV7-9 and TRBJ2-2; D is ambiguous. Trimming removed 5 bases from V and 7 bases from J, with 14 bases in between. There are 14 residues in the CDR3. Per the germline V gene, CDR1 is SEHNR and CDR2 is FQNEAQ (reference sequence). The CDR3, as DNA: TGTGCCAGCAGCCTCCACGTGTCCGGCGGGGAGCTGTTTTTT. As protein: CASSLHVSGGELFF.

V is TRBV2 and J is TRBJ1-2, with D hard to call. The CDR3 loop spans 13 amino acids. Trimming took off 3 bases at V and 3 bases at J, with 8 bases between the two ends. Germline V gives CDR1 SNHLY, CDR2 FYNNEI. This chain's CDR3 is CASSEGSYYGYTF. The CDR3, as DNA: TGTGCCAGCAGTGAGGGCAGCTACTATGGCTACACCTTC.

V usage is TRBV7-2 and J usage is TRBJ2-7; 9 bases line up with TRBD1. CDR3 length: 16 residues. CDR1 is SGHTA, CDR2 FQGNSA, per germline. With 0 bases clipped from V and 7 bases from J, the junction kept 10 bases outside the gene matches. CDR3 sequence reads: CASSLAVTGGLREQYF. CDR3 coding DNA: TGTGCCAGCAGCTTAGCAGTTACAGGGGGCTTGAGGGAGCAGTACTTC.

CDR3 sequence (DNA): TGCAGCGTTGAGAGCGATTTCTACGAGCAGTACTTC. Encoded protein: CSVESDFYEQYF. This chain links TRBV29-1 with TRBJ2-7; D is undetermined. CDR3 size: 12 residues. Trimming removed 3 bases at V and 3 bases at J, with 9 bases between. Looked up from germline, CDR1 is SQVTM and CDR2 is ANQGSEA.

The CDR3 DNA is TGTGCCAGCAGGCCTACAGGGAGTTACGAGCAGTACTTC. It yields the protein CASRPTGSYEQYF. V is TRBV6-2 or TRBV6-3 and J is TRBJ2-7, with D possibly TRBD1 on 6 matching bases. The CDR3 runs to 13 residues. Germline V gives CDR1 MNHEY, CDR2 SVGEGT. Trimming stripped 6 bases from V and 4 bases from J, with 13 bases between.

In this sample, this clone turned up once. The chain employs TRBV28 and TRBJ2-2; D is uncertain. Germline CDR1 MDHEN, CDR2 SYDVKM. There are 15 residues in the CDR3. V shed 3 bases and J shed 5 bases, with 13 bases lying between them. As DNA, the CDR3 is TGTGCCAGCAGTTTGGGCCCCCCGGCAACCGGGGAGCTGTTTTTT. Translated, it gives CASSLGPPATGELFF. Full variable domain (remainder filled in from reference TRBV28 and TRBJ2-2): DVKVTQSSRYLVKRTGEKVFLECVQDMDHENMFWYRQDPGLGLRLIYFSYDVKMKEKGDIPEGYSVSREKKERFSLILESASTNQTSMYLCASSLGPPATGELFFGEGSRLTVL.

The DNA for the CDR3 is TGTGCCAGCTCACTACTAGGGAGAGAGACTGAAGCTTTCTTT. This codes for CASSLLGRETEAFF. V gene TRBV18 combines with J gene TRBJ1-1; unclear D gene. The CDR3 runs 14 residues. Germline V gives CDR1 KGHSH, CDR2 LQKENI. V was pared by 4 bases and J by 5 bases, with 14 bases between.

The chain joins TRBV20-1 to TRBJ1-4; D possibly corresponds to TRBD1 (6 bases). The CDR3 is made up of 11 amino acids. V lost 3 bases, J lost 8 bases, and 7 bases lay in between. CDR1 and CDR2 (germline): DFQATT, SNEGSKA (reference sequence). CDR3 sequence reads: CSASRGEKLFF. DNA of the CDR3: TGCAGTGCTAGTAGGGGGGAAAAACTGTTTTTT.

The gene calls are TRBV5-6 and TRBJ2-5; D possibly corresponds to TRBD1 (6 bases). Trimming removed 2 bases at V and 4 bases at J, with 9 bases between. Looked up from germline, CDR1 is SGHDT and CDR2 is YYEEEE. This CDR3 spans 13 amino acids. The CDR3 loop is CASSFTGLETQYF. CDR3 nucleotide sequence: TGTGCCAGCAGCTTTACAGGGCTAGAGACCCAGTACTTC.

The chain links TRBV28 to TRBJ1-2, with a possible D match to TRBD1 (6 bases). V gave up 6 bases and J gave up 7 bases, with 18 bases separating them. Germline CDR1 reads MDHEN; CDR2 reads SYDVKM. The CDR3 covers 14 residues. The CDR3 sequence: CASSPPGGPGGYTF. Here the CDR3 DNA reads TGTGCCAGCAGCCCCCCGGGGGGCCCGGGTGGCTACACCTTC.